What follows are 2 T cell receptor beta chains derived from one specimen sequenced in a study of T cells in Graves' hyperthyroidism and ophthalmopathy. Amplification of TCR beta CDR3 regions used RNA as the template. The TCR CDR3 first-round RT-PCR relied on the HTBI primer set. MiXCR was run by TCRdb on the multiplex PCR reads, yielding one entry per CDR3 protein. The sample holds over 350,000 distinct CDR3 sequences, approximately 17% seen once. Material: blood. The receptors were sampled from a man aged 18 to 29 with Graves' ophthalmopathy.

A few counts support this clonotype. V usage is TRBV20-1 and J usage is TRBJ1-6; D not resolved. The CDR3 sequence is 16 residues long. V dropped 4 bases and J dropped 0 bases, with 13 bases sitting between them. Germline V gives CDR1 DFQATT, CDR2 SNEGSKA (reference sequence). The CDR3 sequence: CSATAPRSSYNSPLHF. The CDR3 region has the DNA TGCAGTGCTACAGCCCCGAGGAGCTCCTATAATTCACCCCTCCACTTT.

In its sample, this clonotype was seen many times. The genes are TRBV6-1 and TRBJ1-1; possibly TRBD1 for D (5 bases). CDR1 and CDR2 (germline): MNHNS, SASEGT. The CDR3 extends over 15 amino acids. V gave up 6 bases and J gave up 4 bases, with 18 bases separating them. CDR3 nucleotides: TGTGCCAGCAGGGAATGGGGGGAGAGGAGCACTGAAGCTTTCTTT. Translated: CASREWGERSTEAFF.